The next 20 T cell receptor beta chains were all read from a single sample in a study of CD8+ T cells in alopecia areata. The authors extracted RNA and reverse transcribed it into cDNA as the sequencing template. Repertoires were generated with immunoSEQ multiplex PCR, while TCRdb's copy carries only in-frame clones and drops some. This sample yields about 120,000 clones, of which over 60% are seen a single time; around 2.7% belongs to the top ten. Sequencing input: CD4+ T cells sorted from blood. The receptors derive from a human donor in good health.

The sample holds a few counts of this clone. CDR3 loop: CASSQERAGQETQYF. The CDR3 nucleotides read TGTGCCAGCAGCCAAGAGAGAGCGGGGCAAGAGACCCAGTACTTC. The V gene is TRBV4-2, the J gene TRBJ2-5; 7 bases are a match to TRBD2. With 0 bases clipped from V and 2 bases from J, the junction kept 3 bases outside the gene matches. CDR3 length: 15 amino acids. CDR1 is LGHNA, CDR2 YNFKEQ, per germline.

The rearrangement uses TRBV2 and TRBJ1-1; D unclear. Trimming removed 6 bases at V and 13 bases at J, with 12 bases between. This CDR3 contains 10 residues. CDR1 and CDR2 from the germline V gene are SNHLY and FYNNEI. CDR3 coding DNA: TGTGCCAGCAGCTACGGAGCAATTTTCTTT. Residues: CASSYGAIFF.

V and J are TRBV7-2 and TRBJ2-3; D not certain. Trimming took 7 bases from V and 6 from J, leaving 17 bases between them. CDR3 size: 14 residues. CDR1 is SGHTA and CDR2 is FQGNSA in the germline V gene. The CDR3 region is CASNPRYGPDTQYF. DNA of the CDR3: TGTGCCAGCAACCCCCGGTACGGGCCTGATACGCAGTATTTT. The full variable domain, its missing parts supplied by reference TRBV7-2 and TRBJ2-3, is GAGVSQSPSNKVTEKGKDVELRCDPISGHTALYWYRQSLGQGLEFLIYFQGNSAPDKSGLPSDRFSAERTGGSVSTLTIQRTQQEDSAVYLCASNPRYGPDTQYFGPGTRLTVL.

This clone turned up a few times. V is TRBV15 and J is TRBJ1-5; the D is unclear. Germline values: CDR1 LNHNV, CDR2 YYDKDF (reference sequence). CDR3 length: 15 amino acids. Trimming took 5 bases from V and 4 from J, leaving 15 bases between them. The chain's CDR3 is CATSGGETSNQPQHF. As DNA, the CDR3 is TGTGCCACCAGCGGCGGAGAGACCTCGAATCAGCCCCAGCATTTT.

Note on this clone: The same CDR3 also results from other DNA sequences found in this sample. This chain links TRBV30 with TRBJ1-5, with D perhaps TRBD1 (6 bases). This CDR3 spans 13 amino acids. The V end was cut by 0 bases, the J end by 4 bases, with 7 bases between. Germline V CDR1 and CDR2: GTSNPN, SVGIG (reference sequence). CDR3 sequence (DNA): TGTGCCTGGAGTGTACAGGGAAATCAGCCCCAGCATTTT. Protein: CAWSVQGNQPQHF.

This clone was detected only a few times. The rearrangement links TRBV18 to TRBJ1-2, with a weak D call TRBD1 (6 bases). The V gene's germline CDR1 is KGHSH and CDR2 LQKENI. V lost 3 bases and J 0 bases, leaving 14 bases between the germline ends. The CDR3 length is 16 residues. CDR3 residues: CASSPPDNRANYGYTF. CDR3 sequence (DNA): TGTGCCAGCTCACCGCCCGATAACAGGGCTAACTATGGCTACACCTTC. Variable domain in full (rest from reference TRBV18 and TRBJ1-2): NAGVMQNPRHLVRRRGQEARLRCSPMKGHSHVYWYRQLPEEGLKFMVYLQKENIIDESGMPKERFSAEFPKEGPSILRIQQVVRGDSAAYFCASSPPDNRANYGYTFGSGTRLTVV.

A remark on this clone: This specimen includes other DNA sequences encoding the same CDR3. The chain uses TRBV29-1 and TRBJ2-3, with D hard to call. From germline, CDR1 is SQVTM and CDR2 ANQGSEA. V was pared by 6 bases and J by 2 bases, with 9 bases between. The CDR3 extends over 12 amino acids. The DNA of the CDR3 is TGCAGCGTCCTGACCGACACAGATACGCAGTATTTT. Its protein is CSVLTDTDTQYF.

Here the CDR3 reads CSVDQGLGTDTQYF. DNA of the CDR3: TGCAGCGTTGATCAGGGCTTAGGCACAGATACGCAGTATTTT. The chain has TRBV29-1 and TRBJ2-3; D might be TRBD1 (5 bases). Germline V gene lookup returns CDR1 SQVTM and CDR2 ANQGSEA. The CDR3 has 14 residues. V was cut by 3 bases and J by 1 base, with 11 bases left in between.

This chain uses TRBV29-1 with TRBJ1-2; D gene ambiguous. The CDR3 spans 12 residues. The germline V and J ends were trimmed by 4 bases and 2 bases, with 8 bases remaining between them. The V gene's germline CDR1 is SQVTM and CDR2 ANQGSEA. The CDR3 DNA reads as TGCAGCGTTGTGCCGGAGAACTATGGCTACACCTTC. Translation: CSVVPENYGYTF.

The gene calls are TRBV6-5 and TRBJ2-1; no reliable D call. Germline V lookup: CDR1 MNHEY, CDR2 SVGAGI. This CDR3 contains 14 residues. The V end lost 5 bases, the J end lost 10 bases, and 18 bases lay between the germline ends. CDR3 nucleotide sequence: TGTGCCAGCAGTCGGAGAAGCCCGCCCGTAGAGCAGTTCTTC. This translates into CASSRRSPPVEQFF.

The chain recombines TRBV7-3 with TRBJ1-1; D gene unclear. The CDR3 runs to 14 residues. V was shortened by 3 bases and J by 4 bases, with 12 bases between the two germline ends. CDR1 is SGHTA and CDR2 is FQGTGA in the germline V gene. CDR3: CASSLTGWGTEAFF. Written as DNA, the CDR3 is TGTGCCAGCAGCTTGACGGGTTGGGGCACTGAAGCTTTCTTT.

The chain uses TRBV27 and TRBJ1-2, with D possibly matching TRBD1 (5 bases). CDR3 length equals 14 residues. V was shortened by 8 bases and J by 0 bases, with 13 bases between the two germline ends. The germline V gene encodes CDR1 MNHEY and CDR2 SMNVEV (reference sequence). The CDR3 sequence is CASGRTNSNYGYTF. The CDR3 bases are TGTGCCAGCGGTCGGACAAATTCTAACTATGGCTACACCTTC.

V gene TRBV29-1 combines with J gene TRBJ2-1, with D perhaps matching TRBD1 (6 bases). Germline V lookup: CDR1 SQVTM, CDR2 ANQGSEA. The CDR3 covers 15 residues. V shed 6 bases and J shed 12 bases, with 27 bases lying between them. The CDR3 reads CSVKGTSEMGAGQFF. The CDR3 DNA reads TGCAGCGTCAAAGGGACATCCGAAATGGGGGCCGGGCAGTTCTTC.

The J gene is TRBJ1-4, the V gene TRBV29-1, with D maybe TRBD1 (5 bases). The CDR3 length is 14 residues. Germline-derived CDR1 and CDR2 are SQVTM and ANQGSEA. Trimming took 7 bases from V and 7 from J, leaving 19 bases between them. CDR3 residues: CSAGAGGIGEKLFF. DNA for the CDR3: TGCAGCGCCGGGGCCGGAGGTATAGGTGAAAAACTGTTTTTT.

This clone was picked up one time. The chain carries TRBV27 and TRBJ1-2, with D possibly matching TRBD1 (6 bases). CDR3 size: 17 residues. V was clipped by 5 bases and J by 6 bases, with 25 bases between them. Germline V gene sequence: CDR1 MNHEY, CDR2 SMNVEV (reference sequence). The CDR3 DNA is TGTGCCAGCAGTCCCACTCCGATCGGTAGGGGGAGGAATGGCTACACCTTC. Amino acids: CASSPTPIGRGRNGYTF.

This clone occurred once. The genes are TRBV27 and TRBJ1-2, with TRBD1 matching 7 bases. Germline lookup yields CDR1 MNHEY and CDR2 SMNVEV (reference sequence). Trimming took 4 bases from V and 3 from J; bases not matched to a gene: 5. The CDR3 length is 14 residues. CDR3 nucleotide sequence: TGTGCCAGCAGTTCCCAACAGGGGTACTATGGCTACACCTTC. It translates to CASSSQQGYYGYTF.

The V gene is TRBV5-4, the J gene TRBJ2-1, with 11 bases matching TRBD2. The CDR3 runs 16 residues. J was trimmed by 10 bases and V by 4 bases; bases with no gene match: 13. CDR1 is SGHNT, CDR2 YYREEE, per germline (reference sequence). In nucleotides, the CDR3 is TGTGCCAGCAGCCTACGAGGACTAGCGGGCTTGAGCGAGCAGTTCTTC. It codes for CASSLRGLAGLSEQFF.

With respect to this clone: An end of the junction differs from the germline gene, which may be a read error. J is TRBJ1-2 and V is TRBV27; 8 bases align to TRBD1. This CDR3 is 14 amino acids long. CDR1 MNHEY and CDR2 SMNVEV come from the germline V gene (reference sequence). CDR3: CASSLAPGQGHASF. Written as DNA, the CDR3 is TGTGCCAGCAGTTTAGCCCCAGGACAGGGCCACGCATCCTTC.

This clone was detected a few times. CDR3 nucleotides: TGCAGCCTTGCTGAACTTCAGGTTTACAATGAGCAGTTCTTC. It codes for CSLAELQVYNEQFF. The chain uses TRBV29-1 and TRBJ2-1, with no clear D. From germline, CDR1 is SQVTM and CDR2 ANQGSEA. This CDR3 region has 14 residues. Deletions cut 8 bases from V and 4 bases from J, with 18 bases between.

The V gene is TRBV6-5, the J gene TRBJ2-7, with a tentative D call TRBD1 (6 bases). V lost 7 bases to trimming and J lost 4 bases, with 17 bases between them. The CDR3 covers 14 residues. CDR1 and CDR2 from the germline V gene are MNHEY and SVGAGI. The chain's CDR3 is CASTSGNRAYEQYF. In DNA, the CDR3 is TGTGCCAGCACCTCCGGTAACAGGGCGTACGAGCAGTACTTC.